This is a list of T cell receptor beta chains from one sample in a study of blood T cell repertoires in COVID-19. Produced via immunoSEQ multiplex PCR; TCRdb's table is partial and in-frame only. Here the sample spans 150,000 to 200,000 clones, 82% being singletons. Source material: peripheral blood. The receptors stem from a woman in her sixties or seventies with COVID-19, enrolled during active disease. The conserved cysteine and the conserved F or W are not part of the CDR3 here. D genes are given only for firm matches.

v_gene	j_gene	d_gene	CDR3aa
TRBV13	TRBJ1-1	TRBD1	ASSLHRGITEAF
TRBV3-1/TRBV3-2	TRBJ2-5	TRBD2	ASSTSGGPETQY
TRBV18	TRBJ1-1	NA	ASSPWAGLDTEAF
TRBV11-3	TRBJ2-1	TRBD2	ASSLAASGLQF
TRBV11-1	TRBJ2-7	NA	ASSIAGLRTYEQY
TRBV4-1	TRBJ1-2	TRBD1	ASSHMGQGKFGYT
TRBV5-1	TRBJ2-7	NA	ASSFGGGTYEQY
TRBV6-1	TRBJ2-7	NA	ASSEGVGGVYEY
TRBV2	TRBJ1-6	TRBD1	ASSGDRDSPLH
TRBV5-1	TRBJ1-3	NA	ASSLEVPQAGNTIY
TRBV5-4	TRBJ1-2	TRBD1	ASSTGQGNYGYT
TRBV11-2	TRBJ2-2	TRBD1	ASSTPSGQGIGTGELF
TRBV27	TRBJ1-2	TRBD1	ASSPSTGGYYGYT
TRBV2	TRBJ1-3	NA	ASRPGDSSGNTIY
TRBV30	TRBJ1-4	TRBD1	AWTRMTGGADVTNEKLF
TRBV3-1/TRBV3-2	TRBJ2-1	NA	ASSPLEGQSEQF